The clone carrying this T cell receptor beta chain occurred a few times. TCRdb re-derived calls from the 5' RACE reads in MiXCR, one entry per CDR3 protein. The table lists some 450,000 distinct CDR3 sequences, 20% of them singletons, with about 8.1% in the top ten. The data were obtained in a study of T-cell memory formation after mild COVID-19. Trimming cost V 5 bases and J 11 bases, with 12 bases left between them. CDR3 size: 11 residues. Source material: PBMCs or a T cell subset sorted from them (not recorded which). The sequence came from an adult woman who had mild COVID-19 (a few samples of this study predate the infection). Cell type and time point are not known. The chain has TRBV12-3 or TRBV12-4 and TRBJ1-1, with D perhaps matching TRBD1 (5 bases). CDR3 sequence: CASSPVWGAFF. The CDR3 DNA follows: TGTGCCAGCAGTCCGGTATGGGGCGCTTTCTTT.